Shown below are 8 T cell receptor beta chains from a single sample sequenced in a study of shared clonotypes between healthy human individuals. TCRdb's copy holds only in-frame clones and misses some; the assay was immunoSEQ multiplex PCR. The table lists about 730,000 clones, roughly 72% of them singletons. Sequencing was carried out using memory CD4+ T cells sorted from blood. Documented subset: CD45RA-negative fraction. The receptors shown here come from a woman aged 25 to 39 in good health.

This CDR3 reads CSVARDRVDTGELFF. In DNA, the CDR3 is TGCAGCGTTGCCAGGGACAGGGTGGACACCGGGGAGCTGTTTTTT. The chain is built from TRBV29-1 and TRBJ2-2, with TRBD1 identical over 9 bases. The junction had 6 bases not matched to a gene; V was cut back by 4 bases and J by 3 bases. Germline V lookup: CDR1 SQVTM, CDR2 ANQGSEA. The CDR3 totals 15 residues.

For this clone: The same CDR3 also results from other DNA sequences found in this sample. The chain carries TRBV5-1 and TRBJ2-1; possibly TRBD1 for D (6 bases). Germline CDR1 reads SGHRS; CDR2 reads YFSETQ. The CDR3 contains 15 residues. V was pared by 3 bases and J by 0 bases, with 10 bases between. The CDR3 bases are TGCGCCAGCAGCTCGGACAGCACCTCCTACAATGAGCAGTTCTTC. This sequence encodes CASSSDSTSYNEQFF. Together with reference TRBV5-1 and TRBJ2-1, the CDR3 gives the full variable domain: KAGVTQTPRYLIKTRGQQVTLSCSPISGHRSVSWYQQTPGQGLQFLFEYFSETQRNKGNFPGRFSGRQFSNSRSEMNVSTLELGDSALYLCASSSDSTSYNEQFFGPGTRLTVL.

The chain employs TRBV6-1 and TRBJ2-3; 10 positions agree with TRBD2. This CDR3 contains 13 residues. Germline lookup yields CDR1 MNHNS and CDR2 SASEGT. V lost 2 bases to trimming and J lost 11 bases; unmatched junction nucleotides: 4. The CDR3 is CASSERTSGEQYF. The CDR3 bases are TGTGCCAGCAGTGAAAGAACTAGCGGGGAGCAGTATTTT.

The chain uses TRBV7-3 and TRBJ2-3; no reliable D call. V was clipped by 3 bases and J by 0 bases, with 10 bases between them. Germline assignment: CDR1 SGHTA and CDR2 FQGTGA. The CDR3 extends over 15 amino acids. CDR3 DNA sequence: TGTGCCAGCAGCTTGTCGAGAGAAAGCACAGATACGCAGTATTTT. Translating gives CASSLSRESTDTQYF.

This clone has just a few counts. The chain uses TRBV9 and TRBJ2-2; 8 bases are shared with TRBD2. The germline V gene has CDR1 SGDLS and CDR2 YYNGEE. There are 15 residues in the CDR3. Trimming at V came to 0 bases and at J to 7 bases, leaving 5 bases not matched to a gene. The CDR3 protein is CASSVAGGLDGELFF. The CDR3 DNA reads TGTGCCAGCAGCGTAGCGGGAGGGCTTGACGGGGAGCTGTTTTTT.

This clone was recorded a few times. This chain connects TRBV27 to TRBJ2-2, with D hard to call. V was clipped by 3 bases and J by 7 bases, with 6 bases between them. Germline lookup yields CDR1 MNHEY and CDR2 SMNVEV (reference sequence). There are 12 residues in the CDR3. CDR3 DNA sequence: TGTGCCAGCAGTTTTCTAGTCGGGGAGCTGTTTTTT. It yields the protein CASSFLVGELFF.

V usage is TRBV10-3 and J usage is TRBJ1-3, with TRBD1 as a possible D gene (5 bases). Germline V lookup: CDR1 ENHRY, CDR2 SYGVKD. CDR3 length equals 15 residues. Trimming removed 9 bases at V and 0 bases at J, with 15 bases between. This CDR3 is CAIRDTGRSGNTIYF. CDR3 bases: TGTGCCATTAGAGATACAGGTCGCTCTGGAAACACCATATATTTT.

The chain uses TRBV13 and TRBJ2-7; 14 nucleotides line up with TRBD2. CDR1 and CDR2 (germline): PRHDT, FYEKMQ (reference sequence). The trim removed 5 bases at V and 6 bases at J, leaving 6 bases unmatched. This CDR3 has 15 amino acids. The CDR3 bases are TGTGCCAGCAGCCGAACGGGACTAGCGGGAGCCGAGCAGTACTTC. Protein: CASSRTGLAGAEQYF.